These 23 T cell receptor beta chains came from one sample sequenced in a study of shared clonotypes between healthy human individuals. The method was immunoSEQ multiplex PCR; TCRdb's version includes in-frame clones alone and lacks a portion of them. The sample records a few million clones, around 92% being singletons. The sample taken for sequencing was naive CD4+ T cells from PBMCs. Noted subset: CD45RA+ positively selected. These receptors all stem from a man between 18 and 29 years old in good health. Some clones in this sample may be carry-over from other donors' samples.

The chain is built from TRBV4-2 and TRBJ2-1; possible D gene TRBD2, 5 bases. Trimming removed 0 bases from V and 9 bases from J, with 33 bases in between. The CDR3 loop spans 21 amino acids. Germline V gene lookup returns CDR1 LGHNA and CDR2 YNFKEQ. CDR3 amino acids: CASSQDVASWSHGDPHIEQFF. Written as DNA, the CDR3 is TGTGCCAGCAGCCAAGATGTCGCTAGCTGGTCCCACGGTGATCCTCACATTGAGCAGTTCTTC.

This clone was observed a single time. This sample also contains other DNA sequences that code for the same CDR3. The chain carries TRBV5-1 and TRBJ2-1, with a tentative D call TRBD1 (6 bases). Per germline, CDR1 SGHRS and CDR2 YFSETQ. The CDR3 runs 13 residues. V shed 2 bases and J shed 6 bases, with 9 bases lying between them. CDR3 sequence reads: CASSLGTSNEQFF. DNA for the CDR3: TGCGCCAGCAGCTTAGGGACATCCAATGAGCAGTTCTTC.

The chain has TRBV19 and TRBJ1-1, with D uncertain. From germline, CDR1 is LNHDA and CDR2 SQIVND (reference sequence). The CDR3 runs to 13 residues. V was pared by 7 bases and J by 8 bases, with 17 bases between. As DNA, the CDR3 is TGTGCCAGTACCCCTGGGCCGCCGAGAGAAGCTTTCTTT. Amino acids: CASTPGPPREAFF.

The chain links TRBV2 to TRBJ1-1; D is uncertain. V was shortened by 2 bases and J by 1 base, with 5 bases between the two germline ends. CDR1 SNHLY and CDR2 FYNNEI come from the germline V gene. There are 13 residues in the CDR3. CDR3 DNA sequence: TGTGCCAGCAGTGAATTGTGGAACACTGAAGCTTTCTTT. Its translation: CASSELWNTEAFF.

A note on this clone: Other DNA variants within this sample encode the same CDR3. The chain joins TRBV5-1 to TRBJ2-7, with 8 bases identical to TRBD1. CDR3 length equals 15 residues. V gave up 1 base and J gave up 4 bases; unmatched junction bases: 7. The germline V gene encodes CDR1 SGHRS and CDR2 YFSETQ. The CDR3 coding sequence is TGCGCCAGCAGCTTGCTGGCAGGGGGCAGTTACGAGCAGTACTTC. It codes for CASSLLAGGSYEQYF.

The CDR3 sequence: CASSSYPGQAIQPQHF. The CDR3, as DNA: TGTGCCAGCAGCTCTTATCCGGGACAGGCGATCCAGCCCCAGCATTTT. The chain recombines TRBV28 with TRBJ1-5; 8 nucleotides line up with TRBD1. The CDR3 totals 16 residues. V was pared by 6 bases and J by 7 bases, with 14 bases of the junction left unmatched. Looked up from germline, CDR1 is MDHEN and CDR2 is SYDVKM. Combining the CDR3 with reference TRBV28 and TRBJ1-5 gives the whole variable domain DVKVTQSSRYLVKRTGEKVFLECVQDMDHENMFWYRQDPGLGLRLIYFSYDVKMKEKGDIPEGYSVSREKKERFSLILESASTNQTSMYLCASSSYPGQAIQPQHFGDGTRLSIL.

Concerning this clone itself: Other DNA sequences within the sample encode an identical CDR3. This sequence joins TRBV6-5 and TRBJ1-4; a possible D gene is TRBD1 (5 bases). V lost 5 bases and J 3 bases, leaving 7 bases between the germline ends. Germline CDR1 is MNHEY and CDR2 is SVGAGI. The CDR3 is 13 amino acids. This chain's CDR3 is CASSDRPNEKLFF. The CDR3 nucleotides are TGTGCCAGCAGTGACAGACCTAATGAAAAACTGTTTTTT.

The V call is TRBV29-1, the J call TRBJ2-7, with D uncertain. CDR1 SQVTM and CDR2 ANQGSEA come from the germline V gene. The V end was cut by 2 bases, the J end by 2 bases, with 7 bases between. The CDR3 has 12 residues. CDR3 sequence reads: CSVESQAYEQYF. The CDR3 nucleotides are TGCAGCGTTGAATCTCAGGCCTACGAGCAGTACTTC.

This sequence joins TRBV7-9 and TRBJ2-1; 10 bases fit TRBD2. Germline V gives CDR1 SEHNR, CDR2 FQNEAQ (reference sequence). The CDR3 loop spans 18 amino acids. The trim removed 5 bases at V and 6 bases at J, leaving 16 bases unmatched. CDR3 in amino acids: CASSPRGVGAGGPNEQFF. DNA of the CDR3: TGTGCCAGCAGCCCGAGGGGAGTTGGAGCGGGAGGGCCCAATGAGCAGTTCTTC.

The chain is built from TRBV7-2 and TRBJ2-1, with TRBD2 matching 9 bases. Germline V lookup: CDR1 SGHTA, CDR2 FQGNSA. After removal of 8 bases from V and 9 bases from J, the junction contained 14 bases not matched to a gene. This CDR3 spans 15 amino acids. CDR3 protein: CASPLGLAGTLEQFF. CDR3 sequence (DNA): TGTGCCAGCCCCTTGGGCCTAGCGGGAACCCTTGAGCAGTTCTTC.

This clone has more than one count but fewer than ten. V usage is TRBV7-6 and J usage is TRBJ2-1; 7 positions agree with TRBD1. Germline assignment: CDR1 SGHVS and CDR2 FNYEAQ. The CDR3 totals 13 residues. The ends lost 5 bases at V and 12 bases at J; junction bases unmatched: 10. CDR3 protein: CASSNLDRVGQFF. The CDR3 region has the DNA TGTGCCAGCAGCAACCTCGACAGGGTTGGGCAGTTCTTC.

The V gene is TRBV4-1, the J gene TRBJ2-7; 7 bases align to TRBD2. CDR1 is MGHRA and CDR2 is YSYEKL in the germline V gene. V shed 0 bases, J shed 4 bases, and the junction held 9 bases outside the gene matches. The CDR3 has 16 residues. CDR3 coding DNA: TGCGCCAGCAGCCAAGATAGGGGAGGGACTCCATACGAGCAGTACTTC. This translates into CASSQDRGGTPYEQYF.

The genes are TRBV7-2 and TRBJ2-2; no clear D. The germline V gene has CDR1 SGHTA and CDR2 FQGNSA. The CDR3 sequence is 15 residues long. Trimming left V 3 bases short and J 0 bases short, with 8 bases between. The CDR3: CASSFYSPNTGELFF. In nucleotides, the CDR3 is TGTGCCAGCAGCTTCTACAGCCCGAACACCGGGGAGCTGTTTTTT.

The rearrangement joins TRBV29-1 to TRBJ2-5, with TRBD1 matching 8 bases. Germline V gene lookup returns CDR1 SQVTM and CDR2 ANQGSEA. The CDR3 length is 13 residues. Unmatched junction bases numbered 10, after V lost 8 bases and J lost 5 bases. The CDR3 spells CSTMTGAQETQYF. CDR3 DNA: TGCAGCACCATGACAGGGGCGCAGGAGACCCAGTACTTC.

V and J are TRBV2 and TRBJ1-5; D remains ambiguous. CDR1 and CDR2 from the germline V gene are SNHLY and FYNNEI. V was shortened by 7 bases and J by 1 base, with 11 bases between the two germline ends. The CDR3 is 14 residues long. CDR3 bases: TGTGCCAGCAACCAAGTCTGGAGCAATCAGCCCCAGCATTTT. Protein product: CASNQVWSNQPQHF.

The chain employs TRBV28 and TRBJ2-7, with a weak D call TRBD1 (6 bases). CDR1 MDHEN and CDR2 SYDVKM come from the germline V gene. V lost 6 bases, J lost 0 bases, and 9 bases lay in between. CDR3 length: 13 residues. CDR3 protein: CASRRGSSYEQYF. The CDR3 coding sequence is TGTGCCAGCAGAAGGGGGAGCTCCTACGAGCAGTACTTC.

This clone came up a few times. A junction end diverges from the germline sequence, so it may reflect a read error. The V gene is TRBV7-9, the J gene TRBJ2-1, with a weak D call TRBD2 (5 bases). This CDR3 is built from 15 residues. Germline V gene lookup returns CDR1 SEHNR and CDR2 FQNEAQ (reference sequence). The CDR3 nucleotides are TGTGCCAGCAGCCCGAGTGGCGGGTCCTCCAATGAGCAGTTCTTC. This codes for CASSPSGGSSNEQFF.

V is TRBV19 and J is TRBJ1-5; D is unresolved. The CDR3 totals 14 residues. From germline, CDR1 is LNHDA and CDR2 SQIVND (reference sequence). Trimming took off 7 bases at V and 3 bases at J, with 13 bases between the two ends. The CDR3 DNA sequence: TGTGCCAGTACTTATCGGCCTAACAATCAGCCCCAGCATTTT. Encoded protein: CASTYRPNNQPQHF.

The CDR3: CASKAGDYGYTF. CDR3 sequence (DNA): TGTGCCAGCAAGGCGGGAGACTATGGCTACACCTTC. The chain couples TRBV27 to TRBJ1-2, with D unresolved. The germline V gene has CDR1 MNHEY and CDR2 SMNVEV (reference sequence). CDR3 length: 12 amino acids. Trimming pared 7 bases from V and 3 bases from J, leaving 9 bases between.

This clone appeared once. The chain combines TRBV28 with TRBJ2-1, with D perhaps matching TRBD1 (6 bases). The CDR3 spans 16 residues. Trimming took off 3 bases at V and 4 bases at J, with 16 bases between the two ends. CDR1 MDHEN and CDR2 SYDVKM come from the germline V gene. Here the CDR3 DNA reads TGTGCCAGCAGTTTTTTCACTTCAGGGGATTACAATGAGCAGTTCTTC. Its translation: CASSFFTSGDYNEQFF.

The chain recombines TRBV5-1 with TRBJ2-1, with 9 bases matching TRBD2. This CDR3 is 15 amino acids long. Germline V lookup: CDR1 SGHRS, CDR2 YFSETQ. The J segment lost 10 bases and the V segment lost 1 base, leaving 9 bases of the junction unmatched. The DNA for the CDR3 is TGCGCCAGCAGCTTGTTAGCGGGGGAACTCGCCGAGCAGTTCTTC. This sequence encodes CASSLLAGELAEQFF.

This clone was detected only once. The sample has other DNA sequences that encode this CDR3 too. The J gene is TRBJ2-7, the V gene TRBV11-2, with D unclear. V lost 5 bases and J lost 5, with 7 bases in between. The CDR3 covers 11 residues. The germline V gene has CDR1 SGHAT and CDR2 FQNNGV. CDR3 in amino acids: CASSPQNEQYF. CDR3 DNA: TGTGCCAGCAGCCCACAGAACGAGCAGTACTTC.

This sequence joins TRBV19 and TRBJ2-1; D uncertain. CDR1 is LNHDA, CDR2 SQIVND, per germline (reference sequence). The CDR3 is 13 amino acids. Trimming shortened V by 1 base and J by 9 bases, and 10 bases separated the two germline ends. DNA for the CDR3: TGTGCCAGTAGTATAGTCGACCTGACTGAGCAGTTCTTC. Its translation is CASSIVDLTEQFF.